What follows describes a single T cell receptor (beta chain). Its antigen is unidentified. These data come from a study of PD-1 blockade in mismatch repair-deficient tumors. Study results and limitations: After pembrolizumab, tumor-resident clones rose rapidly, then generally contracted before radiologic responses.

All patients were mismatch repair deficient, assessed by either PCR or immunohistochemistry. The data were produced by immunoSEQ multiplex PCR, yet TCRdb's version contains in-frame clones alone and is incomplete. In the table there are approximately 80,000 clones, about 82% of which are singletons. Germline CDR1 is SGHTA and CDR2 is FQGNSA. V lost 5 bases and J lost 4; bases outside the gene matches: 12. The CDR3 length is 17 residues. The chain combines TRBV7-2 with TRBJ1-2, with 11 bases that match TRBD1. This clonotype was sampled from an adult with mismatch repair-deficient cancer. The sample here was peripheral blood, taken 44 weeks after starting pembrolizumab. CDR3 protein: CASSPGTGGKDGYGYTF. The CDR3 DNA is TGTGCCAGCAGCCCAGGGACAGGGGGAAAGGACGGCTATGGCTACACCTTC.